One sample yielded the 21 T cell receptor beta chains listed below, sequenced in a study of T cells in Graves' hyperthyroidism and ophthalmopathy. Amplification targeted TCR beta CDR3 regions from RNA transcripts. A set of HTBI primers served as the primers for a first-round RT-PCR of the TCR CDR3. TCRdb re-derived calls from the multiplex PCR reads in MiXCR, one entry per CDR3 protein. The data hold fewer than 500,000 distinct CDR3 sequences, with approximately 12% observed a single time. Sequenced: blood. These receptor sequences come from a man aged 25-45 years with Graves' hyperthyroidism that later progressed to Graves' ophthalmopathy.

V is TRBV15 and J is TRBJ2-7; D is perhaps TRBD1 or TRBD2 (5 bases each). Trimming took off 8 bases at V and 3 bases at J, with 14 bases between the two ends. Per germline, CDR1 LNHNV and CDR2 YYDKDF (reference sequence). The CDR3 has 13 residues. The CDR3 here is CATRGYSDYEQYF. Here the CDR3 DNA reads TGTGCCACCCGGGGCTACTCGGACTACGAGCAGTACTTC.

In its sample, this clonotype was seen many times. The chain links TRBV7-9 to TRBJ2-7; 9 bases align to TRBD1. V was clipped by 6 bases and J by 4 bases; unmatched bases: 7. The CDR3 spans 14 residues. CDR1 and CDR2 (germline): SEHNR, FQNEAQ (reference sequence). The CDR3 DNA follows: TGTGCCAGCAGATCCGGGACAGGGAATTACGAGCAGTACTTC. The encoded protein is CASRSGTGNYEQYF.

The table lists this clonotype with many counts. The V call is TRBV20-1, the J call TRBJ2-7; D may be TRBD1 or TRBD2 (5 bases each). Germline V gives CDR1 DFQATT, CDR2 SNEGSKA (reference sequence). The CDR3 sequence is 16 residues long. Trimming pared 2 bases from V and 1 base from J, leaving 18 bases between. CDR3: CSARLQGPRGSYEQYF. DNA of the CDR3: TGCAGTGCTAGACTCCAGGGACCGAGGGGTTCCTACGAGCAGTACTTC.

This clonotype was found a few times. The chain has TRBV5-1 and TRBJ1-6; perhaps TRBD1 as D (5 bases). Germline assignment: CDR1 SGHRS and CDR2 YFSETQ. CDR3 length equals 15 residues. The V end lost 0 bases, the J end lost 8 bases, and 12 bases lay between the germline ends. Here the CDR3 reads CASSLEGYKDSPLHF. The CDR3 region has the DNA TGCGCCAGCAGCTTGGAGGGGTATAAGGATTCACCCCTCCACTTT.

This clonotype was recorded a few times. The chain carries TRBV4-2 and TRBJ2-4, with a weak D call TRBD1 (8 bases). The length of the CDR3 is 16 residues. Between the trimmed V and J ends, which lost 3 bases and 8 bases, there was a span of 20 bases. CDR1 and CDR2 from the germline V gene are LGHNA and YNFKEQ. CDR3: CASSHQGGTGGDIQYF. Here the CDR3 DNA reads TGTGCCAGCAGCCATCAGGGGGGGACAGGAGGGGACATTCAGTACTTC.

This clonotype was picked up many times. V gene TRBV27 combines with J gene TRBJ1-5, with D unclear. V lost 2 bases to trimming and J lost 7 bases, with 9 bases between them. The CDR3 runs to 13 residues. CDR1 is MNHEY and CDR2 is SMNVEV in the germline V gene (reference sequence). As DNA, the CDR3 is TGTGCCAGCAGTTTAAGCTTAGGCCAGCCCCAGCATTTT. It yields the protein CASSLSLGQPQHF.

The chain recombines TRBV3-1 with TRBJ2-1; 10 bases are a match to TRBD2. The V gene's germline CDR1 is LGHDT and CDR2 YNNKEL (reference sequence). The CDR3 loop spans 20 amino acids. Losses at the gene ends were 3 bases for V and 4 bases for J; bases not matched to a gene: 18. The DNA of the CDR3 is TGTGCCAGCAGCCATTTCCCCCTTAACTCCGGGACTAGCGCGTACAATGAGCAGTTCTTC. It yields the protein CASSHFPLNSGTSAYNEQFF.

This clonotype was seen at least ten times. V and J are TRBV20-1 and TRBJ2-3; 10 bases line up with TRBD2. Looked up from germline, CDR1 is DFQATT and CDR2 is SNEGSKA (reference sequence). CDR3 length: 14 amino acids. The V segment lost 6 bases and the J segment 3 bases; nucleotides outside the gene matches: 6. The CDR3 DNA reads TGCAGTGCCGGAGCGGGGGGGCGGACAGATACGCAGTATTTT. Its protein is CSAGAGGRTDTQYF.

This clonotype was counted between two and nine times. DNA for the CDR3: TGTGCCAGCTCTGAGGGGTCGGAATATGGCTACACCTTC. This gives the protein CASSEGSEYGYTF. The rearrangement uses TRBV6-1 and TRBJ1-2, with D possibly TRBD1 on 5 matching bases. The CDR3 totals 13 residues. V dropped 8 bases and J dropped 5 bases, with 15 bases sitting between them. Germline V gene lookup returns CDR1 MNHNS and CDR2 SASEGT.

The table lists this clonotype with many counts. The chain's CDR3 is CASSRSSGGAANTGELFF. CDR3 nucleotides: TGTGCCAGCAGTCGGTCTAGCGGGGGGGCCGCGAACACCGGGGAGCTGTTTTTT. The J gene is TRBJ2-2, the V gene TRBV2; 12 nucleotides match TRBD2. The germline V gene encodes CDR1 SNHLY and CDR2 FYNNEI. CDR3 length equals 18 residues. Trimming cost V 5 bases and J 0 bases; bases outside gene matches: 7.

This chain uses TRBV28 with TRBJ1-2, with D unclear. V was cut by 10 bases and J by 1 base, with 7 bases left in between. CDR1 is MDHEN, CDR2 SYDVKM, per germline. The CDR3 has 11 amino acids. The CDR3 bases are TGTGCCACCCTTAATAACTATGGCTACACCTTC. Translation: CATLNNYGYTF.

This clonotype has just a few counts. This chain uses TRBV27 with TRBJ1-1; tentatively, D is TRBD1 (5 bases). This CDR3 is built from 13 residues. Germline lookup yields CDR1 MNHEY and CDR2 SMNVEV (reference sequence). The V gene lost 5 bases and the J gene lost 5 bases, with 12 bases spanning the gap. The CDR3 loop reads CASSPSGFTEAFF. The CDR3 DNA reads as TGTGCCAGCAGTCCCTCAGGGTTTACTGAAGCTTTCTTT.

In its sample, this clonotype was seen many times. This chain joins TRBV6-1 and TRBJ1-5; D remains ambiguous. CDR3 length: 15 residues. Germline CDR1 reads MNHNS; CDR2 reads SASEGT. V lost 8 bases and J 3 bases, leaving 17 bases between the germline ends. CDR3 residues: CASRLMGAANQPQHF. Written as DNA, the CDR3 is TGTGCCAGCCGGCTGATGGGAGCCGCCAATCAGCCCCAGCATTTT.

As to this clonotype: With a much larger clone just one base away, this may be a read error. The V call is TRBV12-3 or TRBV12-4, the J call TRBJ1-3; D not resolved. The CDR3 covers 17 residues. The CDR3 nucleotides read TGTGCCGGCAGCAACAGCCAGTACAGATACTCTGGAAACACCATATATTTT. Its translation: CAGSNSQYRYSGNTIYF.

The sample holds one count of this clonotype. A much larger clone differs by one base, so this may be a read error. V usage is TRBV7-9 and J usage is TRBJ2-7; D not certain. With 5 bases removed from V and 1 base from J, the gap between germline ends came to 15 bases. There are 15 residues in the CDR3. Germline V gene sequence: CDR1 SEHNR, CDR2 FQNEAQ (reference sequence). The chain's CDR3 is CASSQGPQKSYEQYF. In DNA form, the CDR3 reads TGTGCCAGCAGCCAAGGTCCTCAAAAATCCTACGAGCAGTACTTC.

This clonotype was seen repeatedly, ten times or more. The chain uses TRBV6-6 and TRBJ1-3; no clear D. V lost 0 bases and J lost 8, with 14 bases in between. The germline CDR1 and CDR2 sequences are MNHNY and SVGAGI (reference sequence). This CDR3 spans 15 amino acids. CDR3 DNA sequence: TGTGCCAGCAGTTACTCGGAGGGAGATCATTACACCATATATTTT. Translated, it gives CASSYSEGDHYTIYF.

This clonotype was counted at least ten times. The chain joins TRBV7-2 to TRBJ1-1, with a tentative D call TRBD1 (6 bases). The V gene's germline CDR1 is SGHTA and CDR2 FQGNSA. The CDR3 is 15 amino acids. Trimming stripped 5 bases from V and 6 bases from J, with 19 bases between. The CDR3 reads CASSPQVGGGSEAFF. Written as DNA, the CDR3 is TGTGCCAGCAGCCCCCAGGTAGGGGGAGGCTCTGAAGCTTTCTTT.

This clonotype appeared many times. The DNA for the CDR3 is TGTGCCAGCAGTTTATGGGACGGAAAATACCAAGAGACCCAGTACTTC. As protein: CASSLWDGKYQETQYF. The chain uses TRBV12-3 or TRBV12-4 and TRBJ2-5; D assignment may be TRBD1 or TRBD2 (5 bases each). Trimming removed 2 bases from V and 0 bases from J, with 13 bases in between. This CDR3 spans 16 amino acids.

This clonotype was recorded at least ten times. The chain joins TRBV5-5 to TRBJ1-1, with 7 bases lining up with TRBD1. J gave up 5 bases and V 5 bases, and 6 bases lay outside the gene matches. Per germline, CDR1 SGHKS and CDR2 YYEKEE (reference sequence). The CDR3 contains 13 residues. The CDR3 region is CASRTTGVTEAFF. For the CDR3, the DNA is TGTGCCAGCAGGACTACAGGGGTAACTGAAGCTTTCTTT.

Many counts were recorded for this clonotype. The rearrangement links TRBV7-6 to TRBJ1-3; 9 bases line up with TRBD1. The junction had 2 bases not matched to a gene; V was cut back by 3 bases and J by 2 bases. Germline assignment: CDR1 SGHVS and CDR2 FNYEAQ. This CDR3 contains 15 residues. Written as DNA, the CDR3 is TGTGCCAGCAGCTTCGACAGGGGGACTGGAAACACCATATATTTT. Protein sequence: CASSFDRGTGNTIYF.

This clonotype was seen at least ten times. The chain carries TRBV7-2 and TRBJ1-6; 7 nucleotides match TRBD1. This CDR3 contains 15 residues. Germline CDR1 and CDR2: SGHTA and FQGNSA. Unmatched junction bases numbered 13, after V lost 5 bases and J lost 12 bases. In nucleotides, the CDR3 is TGTGCCAGCAGCCCTTCACAGGGGCCCCTTTTACCCCTCCACTTT. Its protein is CASSPSQGPLLPLHF.